This TCR beta chain was documented in a study of blood T cell repertoires in COVID-19. Background on the study: The United States, Italy and Spain supplied acute and convalescent COVID-19 samples. The analysed material was cDNA or gDNA that came from T cells, B-cell-depleted T cells, or PBMCs.

V was cut by 6 bases and J by 7 bases, with 17 bases left in between. Per the germline V gene, CDR1 is SGHNT and CDR2 is YYREEE (reference sequence). CDR3 length equals 15 residues. The authors' processing: Estimation of nucleated cell counts was performed using reference gene primer amplification. Data came from immunoSEQ multiplex PCR; TCRdb stores just in-frame clones and leaves some out. The V and J calls and clone size come from that table; D and trimming were worked out from the DNA. Among fewer than 100,000 clones listed, under 85% were seen once. The V gene is TRBV5-4, the J gene TRBJ1-6; a weak D match, TRBD1 (6 bases). Material: peripheral blood. The receptor was isolated from a man between 65 and 79 years old with acute or convalescent COVID-19. The CDR3 loop reads CASTNQGIGNSPLHF. The CDR3 coding sequence is TGTGCCAGCACCAACCAGGGGATCGGCAATTCACCCCTCCACTTT.